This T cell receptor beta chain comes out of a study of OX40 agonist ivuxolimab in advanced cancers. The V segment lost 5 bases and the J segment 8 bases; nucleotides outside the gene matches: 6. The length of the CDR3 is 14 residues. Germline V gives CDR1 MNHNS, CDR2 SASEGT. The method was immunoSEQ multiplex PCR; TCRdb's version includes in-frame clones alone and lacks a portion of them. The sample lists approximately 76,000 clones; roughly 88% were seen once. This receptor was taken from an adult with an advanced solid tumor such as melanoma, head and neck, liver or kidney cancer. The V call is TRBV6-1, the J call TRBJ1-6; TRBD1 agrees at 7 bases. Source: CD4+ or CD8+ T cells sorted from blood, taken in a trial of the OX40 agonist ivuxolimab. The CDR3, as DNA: TGTGCCAGCAGTCAGGGGGTCGAATATTCACCCCTCCACTTT. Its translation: CASSQGVEYSPLHF.